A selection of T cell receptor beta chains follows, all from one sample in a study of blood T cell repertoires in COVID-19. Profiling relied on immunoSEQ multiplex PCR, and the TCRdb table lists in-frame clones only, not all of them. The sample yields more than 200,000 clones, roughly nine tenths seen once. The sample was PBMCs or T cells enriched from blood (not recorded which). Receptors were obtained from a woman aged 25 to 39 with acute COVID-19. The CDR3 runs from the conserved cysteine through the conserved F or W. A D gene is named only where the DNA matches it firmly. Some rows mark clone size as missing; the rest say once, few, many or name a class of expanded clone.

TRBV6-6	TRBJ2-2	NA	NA	TGTGCCAGCAGTATGGGACACCAACCCACCGGGGAGCTGTTTTTT	CASSMGHQPTGELFF
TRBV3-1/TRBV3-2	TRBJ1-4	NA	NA	TGTGCCAGCAGCCAAGGGGCAGAGCATAATGAAAAACTGTTTTTT	CASSQGAEHNEKLFF
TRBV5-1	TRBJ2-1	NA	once	TGCGCCAGCAGCTTTTTGAGCGGGAATGAGCAGTTCTTC	CASSFLSGNEQFF
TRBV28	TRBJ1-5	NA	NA	TGTGCCAGCAGTTTACGGGGGGCCGGTCAGCCCCAGCATTTT	CASSLRGAGQPQHF
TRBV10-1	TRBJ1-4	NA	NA	TGCGCCAGCAGTGAGTCTAGACGGCAGAGGGAAAAACTGTTTTTT	CASSESRRQREKLFF
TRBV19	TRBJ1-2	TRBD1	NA	TGTGCCAGTACTCCGGGACAGACGATCTATGGCTACACCTTC	CASTPGQTIYGYTF
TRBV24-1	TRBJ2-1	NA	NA	TGTGCCACCAGTGACAGGGACACGAGCTCCTACAATGAGCAGTTCTTC	CATSDRDTSSYNEQFF
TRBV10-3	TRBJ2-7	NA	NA	TGTGCCTCCCTTCGCGGAGGGGACCCCTACGAGCAGTACTTC	CASLRGGDPYEQYF
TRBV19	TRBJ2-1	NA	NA	TGTGCCAGTAGTAATCCCCCGAGCTCCTACAATGAGCAGTTCTTC	CASSNPPSSYNEQFF
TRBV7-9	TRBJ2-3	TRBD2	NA	TGTGCCAGCAGCTTAGAGTCCGATGCTAGCGGGAGATCAGATACGCAGTATTTT	CASSLESDASGRSDTQYF
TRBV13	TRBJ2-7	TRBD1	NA	TGTGCCAGCAGCTTAGGGGGACAGGGCTACGAGCAGTACTTC	CASSLGGQGYEQYF
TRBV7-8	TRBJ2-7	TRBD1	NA	TGTGCCAGCAGCTTAGGGACAGGGGGAACCTACGAGCAGTACTTC	CASSLGTGGTYEQYF
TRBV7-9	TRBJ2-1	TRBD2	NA	TGTGCCAGCAAGGAACTAGCGGGGGGGTCTGGTGAGCAGTTCTTC	CASKELAGGSGEQFF
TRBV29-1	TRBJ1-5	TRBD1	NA	TGCAGCGTCGCGGACAGGGATCGAGACCAGCCCCAGCATTTT	CSVADRDRDQPQHF
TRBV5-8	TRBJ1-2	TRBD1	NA	TGTGCCAGCAGTACCCGGGACAGGGTATTAAATGGCTACACCTTC	CASSTRDRVLNGYTF
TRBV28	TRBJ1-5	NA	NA	TGTGCCAGCAGTCTAGGACAGATCCACCCCAATCAGCCCCAGCATTTT	CASSLGQIHPNQPQHF
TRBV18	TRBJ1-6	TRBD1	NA	TGTGCCAGCTCACCCGGGACAGATGGCTCACCCCTCCACTTT	CASSPGTDGSPLHF
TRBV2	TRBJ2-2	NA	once	TGTGCCAGCAGTGAAGGACAAGCGAACACCGGGGAGCTGTTTTTT	CASSEGQANTGELFF
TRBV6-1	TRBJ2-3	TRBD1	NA	TGTGCCAGCAGTGGGGGGACAGGGACGCACACAGATACGCAGTATTTT	CASSGGTGTHTDTQYF
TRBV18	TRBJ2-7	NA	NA	TGTGCCAGCTCACCAACAGGCGTGCGTCGTGAGCAGTACTTC	CASSPTGVRREQYF
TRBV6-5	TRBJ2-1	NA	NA	TGTGCCAGCAGTTACGGGCCCCAGCGGCCCTACAATGAGCAGTTCTTC	CASSYGPQRPYNEQFF
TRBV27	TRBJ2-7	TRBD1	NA	TGTGCCAGCAGCCAGACAGGGGGGTACGAGCAGTACTTC	CASSQTGGYEQYF
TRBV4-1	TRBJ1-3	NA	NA	TGCGCCAGCAGCCAAACCCCGACAGATGGAAACACCATATATTTT	CASSQTPTDGNTIYF
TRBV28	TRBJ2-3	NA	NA	TGTGCCAGCAGTGTATCCCCCGGGGCAGATACGCAGTATTTT	CASSVSPGADTQYF
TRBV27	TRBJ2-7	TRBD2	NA	TGTGCCAGCGGACTAGCGGGGGGACATGAGCAGTACTTC	CASGLAGGHEQYF
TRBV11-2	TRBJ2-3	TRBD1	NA	TGTGCCAGCAGCTCCGGGACAGGGGCCTCAGATACGCAGTATTTT	CASSSGTGASDTQYF
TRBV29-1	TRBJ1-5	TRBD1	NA	TGCAGCGTTGCTGGAGGGACAGGGAATCAGCCCCAGCATTTT	CSVAGGTGNQPQHF
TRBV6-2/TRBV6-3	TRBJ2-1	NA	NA	TGTGCCAGCAGTAGTCCACTCGCCGTAGCCGAGCAGTTCTTC	CASSSPLAVAEQFF
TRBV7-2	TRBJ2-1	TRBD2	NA	TGTGCCAGCAGGCCTGTGGGACTACCCGGGGCTAATGAGCAGTTCTTC	CASRPVGLPGANEQFF
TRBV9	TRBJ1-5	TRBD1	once	TGTGCCAGCAGCGCGGGACAGGGCTACTCTAGCAATCAGCCCCAGCATTTT	CASSAGQGYSSNQPQHF
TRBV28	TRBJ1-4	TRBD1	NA	TGTGCCAGCAGTGACAGGGGTAGGGCTAATGAAAAACTGTTTTTT	CASSDRGRANEKLFF
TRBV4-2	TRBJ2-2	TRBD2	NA	TGTGCCAGCAGCCAAGATCTAGCGGGGGGCCCGGTGAACACCGGGGAGCTGTTTTTT	CASSQDLAGGPVNTGELFF
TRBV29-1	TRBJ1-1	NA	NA	TGCAGCTCATCCCCACAGGGCGCGGGCACTGAAGCTTTCTTT	CSSSPQGAGTEAFF
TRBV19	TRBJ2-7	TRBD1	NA	TGTGCCAGTAGTGTAGGGACAGACGGCGAGCAGTACTTC	CASSVGTDGEQYF
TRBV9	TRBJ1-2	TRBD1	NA	TGTGCCAGCAGCTTACGACAGGGAACGGACTATGGCTACACCTTC	CASSLRQGTDYGYTF
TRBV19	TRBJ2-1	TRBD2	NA	TGTGCCAGTAGTATACGGGGGACTAGCGGGAGGAGCTCCTACAATGAGCAGTTCTTC	CASSIRGTSGRSSYNEQFF
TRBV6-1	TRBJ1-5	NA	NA	TGTGCCAGCAGTGAGTACCACGGACAGCTTAATCAGCCCCAGCATTTT	CASSEYHGQLNQPQHF